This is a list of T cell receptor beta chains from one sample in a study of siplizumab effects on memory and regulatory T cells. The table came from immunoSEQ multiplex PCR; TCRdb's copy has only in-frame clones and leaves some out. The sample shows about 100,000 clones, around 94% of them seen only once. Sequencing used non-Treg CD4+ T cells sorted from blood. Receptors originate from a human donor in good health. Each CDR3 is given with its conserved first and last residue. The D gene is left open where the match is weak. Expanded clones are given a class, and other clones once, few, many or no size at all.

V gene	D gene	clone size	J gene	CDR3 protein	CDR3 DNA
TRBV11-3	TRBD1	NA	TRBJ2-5	CASSPGTGENGETQYF	TGTGCCAGCAGCCCAGGGACAGGGGAGAACGGAGAGACCCAGTACTTC
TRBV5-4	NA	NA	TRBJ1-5	CASSLYGGNQPQHF	TGTGCCAGCAGCTTGTACGGGGGCAATCAGCCCCAGCATTTT
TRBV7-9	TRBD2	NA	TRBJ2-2	CASSPLSRLAGAGGELFF	TGTGCCAGCAGCCCCCTATCAAGACTAGCGGGAGCCGGCGGGGAGCTGTTTTTT
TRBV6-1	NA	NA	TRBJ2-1	CASKGVPTYNEQFF	TGTGCCAGTAAAGGGGTACCCACCTACAATGAGCAGTTCTTC
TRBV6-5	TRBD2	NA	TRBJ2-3	CASSYSIAGYSDTQYF	TGTGCCAGCAGTTACTCTATAGCGGGATACTCAGATACGCAGTATTTT
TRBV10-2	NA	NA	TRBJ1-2	CATTRGTSENGYTF	TGCGCCACTACACGCGGGACTTCTGAGAATGGCTACACCTTC
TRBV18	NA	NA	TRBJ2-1	CASSPAGGTSYNEQFF	TGTGCCAGCTCCCCAGCCGGTGGGACATCCTACAATGAGCAGTTCTTC
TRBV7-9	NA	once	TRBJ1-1	CASRFQVTEAFF	TGTGCCAGCAGATTCCAGGTCACTGAAGCTTTCTTT
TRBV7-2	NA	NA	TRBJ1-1	CASSSVVEAFF	TGTGCCAGCAGCTCGGTTGTAGAAGCTTTCTTT
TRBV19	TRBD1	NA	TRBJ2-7	CASSTSGTGTYEQYF	TGTGCCAGTAGTACCTCCGGGACAGGCACCTACGAGCAGTACTTC
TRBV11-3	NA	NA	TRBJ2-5	CASSLDSRETQYF	TGTGCCAGCAGCTTAGATTCACGGGAGACCCAGTACTTC
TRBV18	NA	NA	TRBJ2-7	CASSPPGQGMNEQYF	TGTGCCAGCTCACCACCGGGGCAGGGGATGAACGAGCAGTACTTC
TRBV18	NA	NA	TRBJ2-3	CASSLNRITDTQYF	TGTGCCAGCTCACTTAACAGGATCACAGATACGCAGTATTTT
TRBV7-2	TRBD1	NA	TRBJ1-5	CASSAGGGSNQPQHF	TGTGCCAGCAGCGCAGGGGGGGGTAGCAATCAGCCCCAGCATTTT
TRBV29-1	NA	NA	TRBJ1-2	CSAWGTDLNYGYTF	TGCAGCGCTTGGGGTACAGACCTTAACTATGGCTACACCTTC